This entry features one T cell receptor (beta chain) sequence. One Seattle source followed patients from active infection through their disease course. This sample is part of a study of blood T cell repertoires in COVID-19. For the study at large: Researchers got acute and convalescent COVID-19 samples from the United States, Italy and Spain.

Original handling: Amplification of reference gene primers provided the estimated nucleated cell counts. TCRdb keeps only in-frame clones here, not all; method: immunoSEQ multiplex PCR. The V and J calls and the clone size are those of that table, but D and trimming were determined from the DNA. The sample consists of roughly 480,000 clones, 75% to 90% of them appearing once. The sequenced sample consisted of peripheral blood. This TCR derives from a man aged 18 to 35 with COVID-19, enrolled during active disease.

Here the CDR3 DNA reads TGTGCCAGCAGGGGACTCAATGAGCAGTTCTTC. As protein: CASRGLNEQFF. The chain joins TRBV7-9 to TRBJ2-1; possible D gene TRBD2, 6 bases. V was cut by 6 bases and J by 6 bases, with 6 bases left in between. Germline assignment: CDR1 SEHNR and CDR2 FQNEAQ (reference sequence). The CDR3 has 11 residues. The complete variable domain, with remaining parts taken from reference TRBV7-9 and TRBJ2-1, reads DTGVSQNPRHKITKRGQNVTFRCDPISEHNRLYWYRQTLGQGPEFLTYFQNEAQLEKSRLLSDRFSAERPKGSFSTLEIQRTEQGDSAMYLCASRGLNEQFFGPGTRLTVL.